Shown below are 17 T cell receptor beta chains from a single sample sequenced in a study of blood T cell repertoires in COVID-19. TCRdb's copy holds only in-frame clones and misses some; the assay was immunoSEQ multiplex PCR. The table lists 260,000 or so clones, 88% of them singletons, with about 8.5% in the top ten. The sample was peripheral blood. The source of these receptors is a man between 18 and 29 years old with active or convalescent COVID-19.

The chain carries TRBV5-4 and TRBJ2-3; 10 bases are a match to TRBD2. Trimming cost V 4 bases and J 4 bases; bases outside gene matches: 12. The CDR3 totals 17 residues. Looked up from germline, CDR1 is SGHNT and CDR2 is YYREEE (reference sequence). The CDR3 DNA reads TGTGCCAGCAGCCCGGGAGGGATAGCGGGGGGATCAGATACGCAGTATTTT. Its protein product is CASSPGGIAGGSDTQYF.

The chain is built from TRBV5-4 and TRBJ1-1; weak D call: TRBD1 (6 bases). The CDR3 sequence is 15 residues long. Trimming took 2 bases from V and 5 from J, leaving 16 bases between them. CDR1 is SGHNT, CDR2 YYREEE, per germline (reference sequence). CDR3: CASSFGSGEGTEAFF. CDR3 DNA: TGTGCCAGCAGCTTTGGGTCAGGGGAGGGGACTGAAGCTTTCTTT.

V and J are TRBV7-8 and TRBJ1-2; D gene unclear. The V gene lost 5 bases and the J gene lost 5 bases, with 15 bases spanning the gap. The V gene's germline CDR1 is SGHVS and CDR2 FQNEAQ. CDR3 size: 14 residues. The CDR3 nucleotides are TGTGCCAGCAGCCTTCAAGCCGGTTTATATGGCTACACCTTC. It codes for CASSLQAGLYGYTF.

As to this clone: At the DNA level, this CDR3 is encoded by other sequences in the same sample as well. The V gene is TRBV19, the J gene TRBJ1-5, with 7 bases lining up with TRBD1. The V gene end was trimmed by 7 bases and the J gene end by 4 bases; junction bases not matched to a gene: 1. Looked up from germline, CDR1 is LNHDA and CDR2 is SQIVND (reference sequence). This CDR3 region has 12 residues. The CDR3 loop is CASNRGNQPQHF. CDR3 nucleotides: TGTGCCAGTAACAGGGGTAATCAGCCCCAGCATTTT. Looking up the rest from reference TRBV19 and TRBJ1-5 gives the full variable domain: DGGITQSPKYLFRKEGQNVTLSCEQNLNHDAMYWYRQDPGQGLRLIYYSQIVNDFQKGDIAEGYSVSREKKESFPLTVTSAQKNPTAFYLCASNRGNQPQHFGDGTRLSIL.

This chain's CDR3 is CASSPWAGSTDTQYF. As DNA, the CDR3 is TGTGCCAGCAGCCCCTGGGCAGGGAGCACAGATACGCAGTATTTT. The V call is TRBV6-5, the J call TRBJ2-3; D perhaps matches TRBD1 (5 bases). V lost 6 bases and J lost 0, with 13 bases in between. CDR1 and CDR2 (germline): MNHEY, SVGAGI. This CDR3 is built from 15 residues.

This chain uses TRBV4-1 with TRBJ1-2; TRBD1 is a possible D gene (6 bases). V lost 0 bases and J 8 bases, leaving 13 bases between the germline ends. This CDR3 is built from 14 residues. Germline values: CDR1 MGHRA, CDR2 YSYEKL. The CDR3 spells CASSQDATGRGYTF. In DNA, the CDR3 is TGCGCCAGCAGCCAAGATGCCACAGGGCGAGGCTACACCTTC.

This clone has only one observation. The chain uses TRBV5-1 and TRBJ2-7; D might be TRBD1 (5 bases). Germline CDR1 and CDR2: SGHRS and YFSETQ. V lost 0 bases to trimming and J lost 0 bases, with 10 bases between them. This CDR3 spans 15 amino acids. The CDR3 bases are TGCGCCAGCAGCTTGGGGACAACAAGCTCCTACGAGCAGTACTTC. This translates into CASSLGTTSSYEQYF.

The J gene is TRBJ1-1, the V gene TRBV6-5; D not resolved. The CDR3 covers 14 residues. With 8 bases removed from V and 1 base from J, the gap between germline ends came to 14 bases. Germline assignment: CDR1 MNHEY and CDR2 SVGAGI. CDR3 sequence (DNA): TGTGCCAGCCGATTGGAGGCGAGGAACACTGAAGCTTTCTTT. Translating gives CASRLEARNTEAFF.

This chain connects TRBV7-6 to TRBJ1-6; 11 bases line up with TRBD1. The CDR3 is 15 residues long. V shed 5 bases and J 10 bases; nucleotides not matched to a gene: 7. Per the germline V gene, CDR1 is SGHVS and CDR2 is FNYEAQ. In nucleotides, the CDR3 is TGTGCCAGCAGCCAGGACAGGGGGCAAAGATCACCCCTCCACTTT. This sequence encodes CASSQDRGQRSPLHF.

The chain carries TRBV4-3 and TRBJ2-1, with 7 bases that match TRBD1. After removal of 4 bases from V and 4 bases from J, the junction contained 1 base not matched to a gene. CDR1 and CDR2 from the germline V gene are LGHNA and YSLEER. The CDR3 is 13 amino acids. For the CDR3, the DNA is TGCGCCAGCAGCCCGACAGGGTACAATGAGCAGTTCTTC. Its translation: CASSPTGYNEQFF.

This rearrangement joins TRBV11-2 to TRBJ2-5; no firm D call. V was cut by 8 bases and J by 1 base, with 11 bases left in between. This CDR3 has 13 amino acids. Germline lookup yields CDR1 SGHAT and CDR2 FQNNGV. CDR3 coding DNA: TGTGCCAGCTGCTCGGGTCTCCAAGAGACCCAGTACTTC. Translated, it gives CASCSGLQETQYF.

The rearrangement links TRBV4-1 to TRBJ2-3, with 7 bases lining up with TRBD1. Germline CDR1 is MGHRA and CDR2 is YSYEKL. Trimming removed 1 base from V and 2 bases from J; junction bases left unmatched: 3. CDR3 length: 15 amino acids. CDR3 sequence: CASSQADRDTDTQYF. As DNA, the CDR3 is TGCGCCAGCAGCCAAGCCGACAGGGACACAGATACGCAGTATTTT.

This chain connects TRBV19 to TRBJ1-1, with TRBD1 matching over 8 bases. Trimming removed 9 bases from V and 1 base from J; junction bases left unmatched: 10. CDR1 and CDR2 (germline): LNHDA, SQIVND (reference sequence). The CDR3 is made up of 15 amino acids. The chain's CDR3 is CASRDRTNTNTEAFF. Here the CDR3 DNA reads TGTGCCAGCCGGGACAGGACTAACACGAACACTGAAGCTTTCTTT. Full variable domain (outside the CDR3, taken from reference TRBV19 and TRBJ1-1): DGGITQSPKYLFRKEGQNVTLSCEQNLNHDAMYWYRQDPGQGLRLIYYSQIVNDFQKGDIAEGYSVSREKKESFPLTVTSAQKNPTAFYLCASRDRTNTNTEAFFGQGTRLTVV.

The rearrangement joins TRBV3-1 (or the pseudogene TRBV3-2) to TRBJ2-7; 8 bases map to TRBD1. This CDR3 spans 14 amino acids. The germline V gene has CDR1 LGHDT and CDR2 YNNKEL (reference sequence). The V segment lost 4 bases and the J segment 5 bases; nucleotides outside the gene matches: 7. In DNA form, the CDR3 reads TGTGCCAGCAGCCCCCAGGACAGGGACCACGAGCAGTACTTC. It is translated as CASSPQDRDHEQYF.

The V gene is TRBV7-9, the J gene TRBJ1-1, with unresolved D. Looked up from germline, CDR1 is SEHNR and CDR2 is FQNEAQ (reference sequence). This CDR3 is built from 12 residues. V was shortened by 4 bases and J by 7 bases, with 10 bases between the two germline ends. CDR3 amino acids: CASSYGGVEAFF. Here the CDR3 DNA reads TGTGCCAGCAGCTACGGCGGGGTTGAAGCTTTCTTT.

V and J are TRBV21-1 and TRBJ2-1; TRBD2, the D gene given by the table, was not confirmed from the DNA. TRBV21-1 is a listed pseudogene. CDR3 size: 17 residues. CDR3 coding DNA: TGTGCCAGCAGCACGCGACTAGCGGGGGGGCGTTGGGATGAGCAGTTCTTC. Its protein is CASSTRLAGGRWDEQFF.

This chain links TRBV5-1 with TRBJ1-2, with D possibly TRBD1 on 6 matching bases. The germline CDR1 and CDR2 sequences are SGHRS and YFSETQ. The CDR3 has 13 residues. With 4 bases removed from V and 8 bases from J, the gap between germline ends came to 15 bases. The CDR3 DNA follows: TGCGCCAGCAGCCCCCGGGGGGCTCGGGGCTACACCTTC. Translation: CASSPRGARGYTF.